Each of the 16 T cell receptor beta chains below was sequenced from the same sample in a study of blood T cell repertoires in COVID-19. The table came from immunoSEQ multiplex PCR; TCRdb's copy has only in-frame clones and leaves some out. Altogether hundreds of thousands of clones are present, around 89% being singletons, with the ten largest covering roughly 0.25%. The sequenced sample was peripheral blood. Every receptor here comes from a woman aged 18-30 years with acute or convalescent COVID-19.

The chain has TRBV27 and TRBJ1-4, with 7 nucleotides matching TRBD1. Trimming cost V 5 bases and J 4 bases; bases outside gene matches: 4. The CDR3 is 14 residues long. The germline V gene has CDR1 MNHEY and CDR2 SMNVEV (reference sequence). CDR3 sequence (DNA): TGTGCCAGCAGTACAGGGGCTTTTAATGAAAAACTGTTTTTT. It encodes CASSTGAFNEKLFF.

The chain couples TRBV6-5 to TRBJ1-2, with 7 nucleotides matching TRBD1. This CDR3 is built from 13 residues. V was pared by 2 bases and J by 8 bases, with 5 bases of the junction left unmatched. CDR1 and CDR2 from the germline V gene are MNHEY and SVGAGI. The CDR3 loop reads CASSYPRGRGYTF. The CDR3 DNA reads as TGTGCCAGCAGTTACCCTAGGGGGCGAGGCTACACCTTC.

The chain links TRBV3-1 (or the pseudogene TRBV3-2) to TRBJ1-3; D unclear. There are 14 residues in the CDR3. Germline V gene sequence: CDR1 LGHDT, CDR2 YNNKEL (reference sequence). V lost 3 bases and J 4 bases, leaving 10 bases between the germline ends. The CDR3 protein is CASSHPYLGNTIYF. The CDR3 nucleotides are TGTGCCAGCAGCCATCCCTATCTGGGAAACACCATATATTTT.

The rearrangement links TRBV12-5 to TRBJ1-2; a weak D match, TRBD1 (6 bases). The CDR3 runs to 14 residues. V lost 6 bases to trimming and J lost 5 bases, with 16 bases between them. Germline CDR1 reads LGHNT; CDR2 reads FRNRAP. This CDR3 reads CASGDLQGIYGYTF. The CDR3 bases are TGTGCTAGTGGGGATCTGCAGGGGATATATGGCTACACCTTC.

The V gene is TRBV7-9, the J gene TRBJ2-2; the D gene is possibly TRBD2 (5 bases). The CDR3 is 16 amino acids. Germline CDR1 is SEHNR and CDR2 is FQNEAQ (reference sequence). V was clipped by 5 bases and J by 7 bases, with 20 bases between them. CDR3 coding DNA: TGTGCCAGCAGCGTACCGAGGGTTACGATGATCGGGGAGCTGTTTTTT. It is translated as CASSVPRVTMIGELFF. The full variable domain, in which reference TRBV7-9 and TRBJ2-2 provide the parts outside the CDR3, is DTGVSQNPRHKITKRGQNVTFRCDPISEHNRLYWYRQTLGQGPEFLTYFQNEAQLEKSRLLSDRFSAERPKGSFSTLEIQRTEQGDSAMYLCASSVPRVTMIGELFFGEGSRLTVL.

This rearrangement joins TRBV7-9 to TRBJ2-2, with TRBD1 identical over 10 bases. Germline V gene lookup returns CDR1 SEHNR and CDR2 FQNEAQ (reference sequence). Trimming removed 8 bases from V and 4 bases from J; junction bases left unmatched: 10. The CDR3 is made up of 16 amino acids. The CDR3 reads CASPGGDRGSTGELFF. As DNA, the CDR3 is TGTGCCAGCCCCGGCGGGGACAGGGGTAGCACCGGGGAGCTGTTTTTT.

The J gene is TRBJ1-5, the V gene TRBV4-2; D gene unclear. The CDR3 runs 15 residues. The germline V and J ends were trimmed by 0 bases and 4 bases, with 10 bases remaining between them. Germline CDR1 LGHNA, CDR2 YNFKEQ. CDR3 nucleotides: TGTGCCAGCAGCCAAGATCTGGGCAGAAATCAGCCCCAGCATTTT. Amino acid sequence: CASSQDLGRNQPQHF.

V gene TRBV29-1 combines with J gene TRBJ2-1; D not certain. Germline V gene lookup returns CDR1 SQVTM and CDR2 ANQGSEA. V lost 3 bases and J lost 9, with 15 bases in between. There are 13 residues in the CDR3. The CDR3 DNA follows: TGCAGCGTTGATGTCGTTGTTTCGGGTGAGCAGTTCTTC. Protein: CSVDVVVSGEQFF.

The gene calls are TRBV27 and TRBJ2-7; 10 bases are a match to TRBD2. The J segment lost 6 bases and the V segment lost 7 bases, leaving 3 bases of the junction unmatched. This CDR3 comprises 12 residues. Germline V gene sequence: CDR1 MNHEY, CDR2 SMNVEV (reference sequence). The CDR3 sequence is CASTSGGGEQYF. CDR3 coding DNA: TGTGCCAGCACGAGCGGGGGGGGCGAGCAGTACTTC.

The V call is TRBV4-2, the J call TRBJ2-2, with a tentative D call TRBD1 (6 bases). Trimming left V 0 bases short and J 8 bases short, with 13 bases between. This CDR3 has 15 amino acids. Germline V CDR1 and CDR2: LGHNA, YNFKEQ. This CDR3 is CASSQDAQGGGELFF. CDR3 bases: TGTGCCAGCAGCCAAGATGCACAGGGTGGGGGGGAGCTGTTTTTT.

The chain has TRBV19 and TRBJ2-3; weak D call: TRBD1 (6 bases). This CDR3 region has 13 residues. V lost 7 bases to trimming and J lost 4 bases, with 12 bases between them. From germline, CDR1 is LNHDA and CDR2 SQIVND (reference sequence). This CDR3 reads CASIGQRADTQYF. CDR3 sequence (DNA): TGTGCCAGTATCGGACAGAGGGCAGATACGCAGTATTTT.

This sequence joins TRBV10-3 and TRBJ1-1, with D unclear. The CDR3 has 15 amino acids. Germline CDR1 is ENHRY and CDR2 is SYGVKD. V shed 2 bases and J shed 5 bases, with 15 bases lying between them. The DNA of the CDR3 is TGTGCCATCAGTGAGAGGGAGTTTGGTGGAACTGAAGCTTTCTTT. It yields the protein CAISEREFGGTEAFF.

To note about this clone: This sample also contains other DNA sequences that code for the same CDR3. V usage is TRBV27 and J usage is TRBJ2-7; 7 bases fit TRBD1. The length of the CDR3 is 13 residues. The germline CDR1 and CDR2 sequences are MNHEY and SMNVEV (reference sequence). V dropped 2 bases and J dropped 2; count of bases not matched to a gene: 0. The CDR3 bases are TGTGCCAGCAGTTTAGACAGGGCCTACGAGCAGTACTTC. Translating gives CASSLDRAYEQYF.

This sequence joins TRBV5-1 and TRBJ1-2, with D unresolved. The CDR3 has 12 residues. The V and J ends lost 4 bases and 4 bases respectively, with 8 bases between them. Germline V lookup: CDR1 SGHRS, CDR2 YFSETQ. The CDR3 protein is CASSLRFYGYTF. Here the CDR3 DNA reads TGCGCCAGCAGCCTCAGGTTCTATGGCTACACCTTC.

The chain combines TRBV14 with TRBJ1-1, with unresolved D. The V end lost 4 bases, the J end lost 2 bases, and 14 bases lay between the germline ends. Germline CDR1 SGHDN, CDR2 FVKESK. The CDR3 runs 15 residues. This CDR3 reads CASSPRGTLNTEAFF. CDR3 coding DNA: TGTGCCAGCAGCCCACGAGGCACCCTAAACACTGAAGCTTTCTTT. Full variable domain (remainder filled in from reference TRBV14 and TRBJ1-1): EAGVTQFPSHSVIEKGQTVTLRCDPISGHDNLYWYRRVMGKEIKFLLHFVKESKQDESGMPNNRFLAERTGGTYSTLKVQPAELEDSGVYFCASSPRGTLNTEAFFGQGTRLTVV.

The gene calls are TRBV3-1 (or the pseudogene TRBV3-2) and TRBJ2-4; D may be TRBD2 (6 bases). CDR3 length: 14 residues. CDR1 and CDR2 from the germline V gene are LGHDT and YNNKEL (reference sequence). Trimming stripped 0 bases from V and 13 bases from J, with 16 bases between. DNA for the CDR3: TGTGCCAGCAGCCAAGATCCGGGCACGGGAGAACAGTACTTC. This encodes CASSQDPGTGEQYF.